This TCR beta chain was sequenced in a study of siplizumab effects on memory and regulatory T cells (dated by TCRdb to between 2017 and 2020). At the level of the whole study: The study looked at the effect of siplizumab, an anti-CD2 antibody, on alloreactive T-cell subsets in allogeneic mixed lymphocyte reactions made from human PBMCs. Overall results and qualifications from the work: The suppressive function of proliferating Tregs from siplizumab cultures was not functionally confirmed. Among mappable alloreactive CD4+ clones, the Treg-derived fraction averaged approximately 69% with siplizumab versus roughly 25% in control reactions. Roughly 80-97% of proliferating CD4+ or CD8+ clones could not be assigned a naive or memory phenotype. Because sequences below about 10^-5 frequency were poorly captured, only a minor fraction of alloreactive clones could be mapped to unstimulated subsets. Compared with memory T cells, unstimulated naive T cells appeared more diverse, and naive cells seemed to make a substantial contribution to the alloresponse. The cumulative frequency of alloreactive sequences traceable to unstimulated CD4+ memory T cells was significantly reduced by siplizumab.

Sorted unstimulated T cells and proliferating T cells recovered from mixed lymphocyte reactions were subjected to TCRbeta CDR3 sequencing. Fresh whole blood from around 11 HLA-typed healthy donors was used to isolate PBMCs. Unstimulated CD4+ regulatory T cells were FACS-sorted to map the origin of alloreactive clones. Reading the germline V gene gives CDR1 SGHRS and CDR2 YFSETQ. The CDR3, from cysteine to phenylalanine, totals 13 residues. The sequence is cut down to CDR3 DNA, 39 bases in frame from base 1. Receptor libraries were prepared by the immunoSEQ multiplex PCR assay. Approximately 10^5 TCR templates per sample were assayed on the deep sequencing platform. Genomic DNA extracted from sorted T cells was used for TCRbeta CDR3 sequencing. The authors' analysis ran thus. The R programming language was used for clonal analysis of TCRbeta CDR3 data. Alloreactive CD4+ and CD8+ clones were identified by comparing unstimulated samples to CFSE-low samples taken after the reaction. Alloreactive CD4+ clones were assigned to regulatory or non-regulatory origin by matching sequences to sorted unstimulated Treg and non-Treg repertoires. This immuneACCESS table, as held by TCRdb, lists in-frame sequences with V and J called but not all clones. Of the missing ones, under half trace to an unresolved V gene in checked studies; the others have no known cause. From that table come the V and J calls and clone size; the DNA was used to work out D and trimming. The sample includes 85,000 to 130,000 clones, with approximately 94% observed a single time. The ten largest clones add up to roughly 0.62% of the sample.

Of note for this clone: What antigen it recognizes has not been identified. The junction shows a germline mismatch at one end, possibly a read error.

The sequenced sample consisted of Tregs sorted from blood. The sequence came from a human donor in good health. The rearranged segments are TRBV5-1 and TRBJ2-7; TRBD1 agrees with 8 junctional bases. The CDR3 sequence is CASSPYNAGGAVF. The nucleotide sequence is given as TGCGCCAGCAGCCCATATAACGCAGGGGGCGCGGTCTTC.